These 11 T cell receptor beta chains originate from one sample sequenced in a study of radiotherapy plus CTLA-4 blockade in lung cancer. Only in-frame clones appear in the TCRdb table, and some are missing; sequencing was by immunoSEQ multiplex PCR. Of roughly 63,000 clones listed, 72% were seen once; the top ten hold roughly 8.7%. The sample consisted of peripheral blood, taken from a patient treated with radiotherapy plus ipilimumab. These receptors were taken from a human donor with non-small cell lung cancer whose response to radiotherapy plus ipilimumab could not be evaluated.

As DNA, the CDR3 is TGTGCCAGCAGCCATCCCACCGGGACAGGGGACTACAATGAGCAGTTCTTC. Translating it yields CASSHPTGTGDYNEQFF. The chain employs TRBV4-2 and TRBJ2-1, with 10 bases that match TRBD1. CDR3 size: 17 residues. The V gene's germline CDR1 is LGHNA and CDR2 YNFKEQ. With 3 bases clipped from V and 3 bases from J, the junction kept 8 bases outside the gene matches.

The chain has TRBV7-9 and TRBJ1-4; D is possibly TRBD1 (6 bases). The CDR3 consists of 14 residues. Germline loops: CDR1 SEHNR, CDR2 FQNEAQ (reference sequence). The germline V and J ends were trimmed by 1 base and 10 bases, with 13 bases remaining between them. CDR3 nucleotide sequence: TGTGCCAGCAGCTTAGGGTGGACAGAGGGAAAACTGTTTTTT. Translating it yields CASSLGWTEGKLFF.

V gene TRBV4-3 combines with J gene TRBJ2-1; 7 positions match TRBD2. The CDR3 runs 13 residues. CDR1 LGHNA and CDR2 YSLEER come from the germline V gene. V lost 4 bases to trimming and J lost 4 bases; unmatched junction nucleotides: 1. The CDR3 DNA reads as TGCGCCAGCAGCCGGGACTATTACAATGAGCAGTTCTTC. The encoded protein is CASSRDYYNEQFF.

CDR3 amino acids: CAIREDRVEYGYTF. The CDR3, as DNA: TGTGCCATCAGAGAGGACAGGGTCGAGTATGGCTACACCTTC. The rearrangement links TRBV10-3 to TRBJ1-2; 8 nucleotides line up with TRBD1. This CDR3 is 14 amino acids long. Germline V gene lookup returns CDR1 ENHRY and CDR2 SYGVKD. The V and J ends lost 6 bases and 5 bases, in that order; junction bases with no gene match: 8.

This sequence joins TRBV6-5 and TRBJ2-3; D may be TRBD2 (7 bases). Germline CDR1 and CDR2: MNHEY and SVGAGI. V gave up 4 bases and J gave up 5 bases, with 19 bases separating them. The CDR3 has 16 amino acids. The CDR3 loop reads CASSSWEGQGRDTQYF. The CDR3 nucleotides read TGTGCCAGCAGTTCTTGGGAGGGCCAGGGGAGAGATACGCAGTATTTT.

This clone was detected a few times. V gene TRBV4-2 combines with J gene TRBJ2-7; D ambiguous. The V gene's germline CDR1 is LGHNA and CDR2 YNFKEQ. V dropped 0 bases and J dropped 0 bases, with 6 bases sitting between them. CDR3 size: 14 residues. The CDR3 spells CASSQDFLSYEQYF. The CDR3 DNA reads TGTGCCAGCAGCCAAGATTTCCTCTCCTACGAGCAGTACTTC.

V gene TRBV30 combines with J gene TRBJ1-6, with D uncertain. The V end lost 5 bases, the J end lost 7 bases, and 12 bases lay between the germline ends. Germline V gives CDR1 GTSNPN, CDR2 SVGIG (reference sequence). CDR3 length: 13 residues. CDR3: CAWEVMRNSPLHF. CDR3 sequence (DNA): TGTGCCTGGGAGGTGATGAGGAATTCACCCCTCCACTTT.

V is TRBV6-5 and J is TRBJ1-2; 9 bases map to TRBD1. The V and J ends lost 5 bases and 6 bases, in that order; junction bases with no gene match: 4. Germline V gene data show CDR1 as MNHEY and CDR2 as SVGAGI. The CDR3 is 13 amino acids. In nucleotides, the CDR3 is TGTGCCAGCAGTGGACAGGGGCGTCATGGCTACACCTTC. This gives the protein CASSGQGRHGYTF.

The V and J genes are TRBV27 and TRBJ1-1, with D possibly TRBD1 on 6 matching bases. V was cut by 4 bases and J by 4 bases, with 19 bases left in between. CDR1 is MNHEY and CDR2 is SMNVEV in the germline V gene (reference sequence). The CDR3 extends over 16 amino acids. CDR3 protein: CASSSLGTNLPTEAFF. In DNA form, the CDR3 reads TGTGCCAGCAGTTCCCTCGGGACAAACTTACCCACTGAAGCTTTCTTT.

V and J are TRBV4-1 and TRBJ2-5; perhaps TRBD1 as D (5 bases). With 1 base removed from V and 7 bases from J, the gap between germline ends came to 10 bases. The CDR3 runs 13 residues. CDR1 MGHRA and CDR2 YSYEKL come from the germline V gene. CDR3 coding DNA: TGCGCCAGCAGCCAAGCAGGGTTTGGGACCCAGTACTTC. The encoded protein is CASSQAGFGTQYF.

This rearrangement joins TRBV7-2 to TRBJ2-7; 8 positions match TRBD1. The CDR3 loop spans 15 amino acids. Germline CDR1 SGHTA, CDR2 FQGNSA. Trimming removed 5 bases from V and 2 bases from J; junction bases left unmatched: 8. The CDR3 nucleotides read TGTGCCAGCAGCCCACCGACAGGGGCACCCTACGAGCAGTACTTC. Translated, it gives CASSPPTGAPYEQYF.